These 7 T cell receptor beta chains originate from one sample sequenced in a study of blood T cell repertoires in COVID-19. Here immunoSEQ multiplex PCR was the method, and the copy in TCRdb shows in-frame clones only, minus some. The sample records around 72,000 clones, approximately 87% being singletons. Specimen: peripheral blood. These receptors came from a woman of 80 years or more with acute or convalescent COVID-19.

Only one count was recorded for this clone. The V and J genes are TRBV18 and TRBJ2-7; 14 nucleotides match TRBD2. The V gene's germline CDR1 is KGHSH and CDR2 LQKENI. V dropped 0 bases and J dropped 5; count of bases not matched to a gene: 3. The CDR3 loop spans 16 amino acids. DNA for the CDR3: TGTGCCAGCTCACCACCGACTAGCGGGAGGGCCCACGAGCAGTACTTC. This translates into CASSPPTSGRAHEQYF. Together with reference TRBV18 and TRBJ2-7, the CDR3 gives the full variable domain: NAGVMQNPRHLVRRRGQEARLRCSPMKGHSHVYWYRQLPEEGLKFMVYLQKENIIDESGMPKERFSAEFPKEGPSILRIQQVVRGDSAAYFCASSPPTSGRAHEQYFGPGTRLTVT.

The chain couples TRBV19 to TRBJ1-4; 8 nucleotides agree with TRBD1. Germline CDR1 is LNHDA and CDR2 is SQIVND (reference sequence). The ends lost 5 bases at V and 7 bases at J; junction bases unmatched: 9. The CDR3 length is 15 residues. CDR3 in amino acids: CASSENRGTGEKLFF. The CDR3 nucleotides read TGTGCCAGTAGTGAAAACAGGGGGACAGGTGAAAAACTGTTTTTT.

The rearrangement links TRBV2 to TRBJ1-1; possibly TRBD1 for D (6 bases). Deletions cut 6 bases from V and 0 bases from J, with 8 bases between. Germline V gives CDR1 SNHLY, CDR2 FYNNEI. The CDR3 is 13 amino acids. The DNA for the CDR3 is TGTGCCAGCAGGGACAGCTTGAACACTGAAGCTTTCTTT. Amino acid sequence: CASRDSLNTEAFF. The full variable domain, in which reference TRBV2 and TRBJ1-1 provide the parts outside the CDR3, is EPEVTQTPSHQVTQMGQEVILRCVPISNHLYFYWYRQILGQKVEFLVSFYNNEISEKSEIFDDQFSVERPDGSNFTLKIRSTKLEDSAMYFCASRDSLNTEAFFGQGTRLTVV.

The V gene is TRBV28, the J gene TRBJ1-4; D may be TRBD1 (6 bases). The CDR3 spans 14 residues. The germline gives CDR1 MDHEN, CDR2 SYDVKM. Trimming stripped 2 bases from V and 7 bases from J, with 11 bases between. CDR3 sequence (DNA): TGTGCCAGCAGTTTACGGGGGGGGGCTGAAAAACTGTTTTTT. This translates into CASSLRGGAEKLFF.

This clone was recorded once. The chain employs TRBV11-3 and TRBJ2-5; unclear D gene. Trimming cost V 0 bases and J 5 bases, with 13 bases left between them. Per germline, CDR1 SGHNT and CDR2 YENEEA. The CDR3 has 15 residues. This CDR3 is CASSLDAYTSETQYF. Written as DNA, the CDR3 is TGTGCCAGCAGCTTAGACGCCTATACTTCGGAGACCCAGTACTTC.

The CDR3 protein is CASSYATGVGYTF. DNA of the CDR3: TGTGCCAGCAGTTACGCAACAGGGGTTGGCTACACCTTC. J is TRBJ1-2 and V is TRBV6-5, with 7 bases identical to TRBD1. Germline-derived CDR1 and CDR2 are MNHEY and SVGAGI. CDR3 length equals 13 residues. The J segment lost 7 bases and the V segment lost 2 bases, leaving 4 bases of the junction unmatched.

The CDR3 spells CASSVGQGMSEKLFF. The CDR3 DNA sequence: TGTGCCAGTAGTGTTGGACAGGGGATGAGTGAAAAACTGTTTTTT. This chain uses TRBV19 with TRBJ1-4; 9 bases are shared with TRBD1. V was clipped by 5 bases and J by 7 bases; unmatched bases: 8. Germline loops: CDR1 LNHDA, CDR2 SQIVND (reference sequence). This CDR3 has 15 residues.